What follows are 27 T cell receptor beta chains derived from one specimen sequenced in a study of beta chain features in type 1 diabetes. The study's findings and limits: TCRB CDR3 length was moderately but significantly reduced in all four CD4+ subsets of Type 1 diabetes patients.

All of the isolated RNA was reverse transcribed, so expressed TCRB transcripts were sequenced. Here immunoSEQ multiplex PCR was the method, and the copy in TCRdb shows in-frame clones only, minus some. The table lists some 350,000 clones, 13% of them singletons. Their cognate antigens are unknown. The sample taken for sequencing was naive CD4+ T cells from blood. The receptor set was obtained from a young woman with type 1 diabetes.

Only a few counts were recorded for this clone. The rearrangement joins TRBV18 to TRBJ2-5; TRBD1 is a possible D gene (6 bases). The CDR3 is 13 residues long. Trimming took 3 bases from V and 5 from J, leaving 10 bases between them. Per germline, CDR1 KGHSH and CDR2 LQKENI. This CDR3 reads CASSPLQGETQYF. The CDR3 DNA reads TGTGCCAGCTCACCGTTACAGGGCGAGACCCAGTACTTC.

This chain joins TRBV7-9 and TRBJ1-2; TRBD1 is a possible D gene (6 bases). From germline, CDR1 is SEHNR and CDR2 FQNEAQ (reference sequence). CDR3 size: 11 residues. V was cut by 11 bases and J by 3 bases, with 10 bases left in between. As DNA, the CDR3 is TGTGCCGGGGGGGCCGACTATGGCTACACCTTC. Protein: CAGGADYGYTF. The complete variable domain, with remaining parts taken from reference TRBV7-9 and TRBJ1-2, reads DTGVSQNPRHKITKRGQNVTFRCDPISEHNRLYWYRQTLGQGPEFLTYFQNEAQLEKSRLLSDRFSAERPKGSFSTLEIQRTEQGDSAMYLCAGGADYGYTFGSGTRLTVV.

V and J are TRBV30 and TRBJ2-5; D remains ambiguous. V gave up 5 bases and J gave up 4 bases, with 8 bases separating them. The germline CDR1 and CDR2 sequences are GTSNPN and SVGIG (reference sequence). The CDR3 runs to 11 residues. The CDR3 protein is CAWVASETQYF. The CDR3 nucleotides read TGTGCCTGGGTAGCTTCAGAGACCCAGTACTTC.

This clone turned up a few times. The CDR3 reads CASSLGAGVTDTQYF. The DNA of the CDR3 is TGTGCCAGCAGCTTAGGAGCGGGAGTAACAGATACGCAGTATTTT. This chain links TRBV7-6 with TRBJ2-3, with 8 positions matching TRBD2. Germline values: CDR1 SGHVS, CDR2 FNYEAQ. The length of the CDR3 is 15 residues. V was pared by 1 base and J by 3 bases, with 3 bases of the junction left unmatched.

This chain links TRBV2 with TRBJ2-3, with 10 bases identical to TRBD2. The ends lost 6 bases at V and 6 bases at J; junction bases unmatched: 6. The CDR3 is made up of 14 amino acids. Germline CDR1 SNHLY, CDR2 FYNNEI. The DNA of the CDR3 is TGTGCCAGCAGCGGGACTAGCGTGAGGGATACGCAGTATTTT. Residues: CASSGTSVRDTQYF.

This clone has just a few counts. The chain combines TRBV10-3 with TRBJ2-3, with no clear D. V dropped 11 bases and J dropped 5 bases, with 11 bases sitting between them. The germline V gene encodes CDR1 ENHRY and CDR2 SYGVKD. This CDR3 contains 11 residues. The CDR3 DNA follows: TGTGCCGCCCGCCGAGGAGATACGCAGTATTTT. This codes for CAARRGDTQYF.

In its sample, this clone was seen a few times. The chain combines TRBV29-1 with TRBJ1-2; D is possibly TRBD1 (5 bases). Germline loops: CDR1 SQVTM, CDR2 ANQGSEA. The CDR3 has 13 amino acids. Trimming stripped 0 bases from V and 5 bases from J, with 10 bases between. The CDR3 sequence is CSVEESGMYGYTF. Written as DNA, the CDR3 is TGCAGCGTTGAAGAATCAGGGATGTATGGCTACACCTTC.

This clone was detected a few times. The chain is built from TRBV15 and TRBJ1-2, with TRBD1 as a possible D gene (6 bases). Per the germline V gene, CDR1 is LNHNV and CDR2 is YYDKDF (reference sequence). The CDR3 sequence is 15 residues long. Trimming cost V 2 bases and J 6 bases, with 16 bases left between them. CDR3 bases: TGTGCCACCAGCAGACCAGGGGCCGAAGGGCATGGCTACACCTTC. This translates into CATSRPGAEGHGYTF. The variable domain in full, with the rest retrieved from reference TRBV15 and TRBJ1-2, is DAMVIQNPRYQVTQFGKPVTLSCSQTLNHNVMYWYQQKSSQAPKLLFHYYDKDFNNEADTPDNFQSRRPNTSFCFLDIRSPGLGDTAMYLCATSRPGAEGHGYTFGSGTRLTVV.

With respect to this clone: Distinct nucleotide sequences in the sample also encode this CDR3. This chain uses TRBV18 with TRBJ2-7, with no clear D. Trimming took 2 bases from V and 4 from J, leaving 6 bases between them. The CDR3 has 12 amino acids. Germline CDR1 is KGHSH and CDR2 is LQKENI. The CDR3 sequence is CASSPTGYEQYF. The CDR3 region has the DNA TGTGCCAGCTCACCAACCGGTTACGAGCAGTACTTC.

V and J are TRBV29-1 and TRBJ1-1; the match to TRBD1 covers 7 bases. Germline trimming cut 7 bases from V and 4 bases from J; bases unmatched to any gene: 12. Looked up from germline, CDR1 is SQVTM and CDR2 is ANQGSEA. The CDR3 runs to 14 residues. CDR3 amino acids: CSAGRPGTATEAFF. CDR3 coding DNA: TGCAGCGCAGGGCGTCCGGGGACAGCCACTGAAGCTTTCTTT.

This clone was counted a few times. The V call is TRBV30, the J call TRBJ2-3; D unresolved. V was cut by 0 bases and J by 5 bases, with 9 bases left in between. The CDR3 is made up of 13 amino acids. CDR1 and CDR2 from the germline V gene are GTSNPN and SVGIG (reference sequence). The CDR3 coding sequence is TGTGCCTGGAGTGTACAGTTTGGAGATACGCAGTATTTT. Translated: CAWSVQFGDTQYF.

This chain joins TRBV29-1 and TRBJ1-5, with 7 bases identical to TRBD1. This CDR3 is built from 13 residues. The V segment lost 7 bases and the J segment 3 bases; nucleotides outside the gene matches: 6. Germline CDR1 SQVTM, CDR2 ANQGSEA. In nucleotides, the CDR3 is TGCAGCGCCGTGACAGGGTCCAATCAGCCCCAGCATTTT. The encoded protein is CSAVTGSNQPQHF. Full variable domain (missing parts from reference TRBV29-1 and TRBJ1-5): SAVISQKPSRDICQRGTSLTIQCQVDSQVTMMFWYRQQPGQSLTLIATANQGSEATYESGFVIDKFPISRPNLTFSTLTVSNMSPEDSSIYLCSAVTGSNQPQHFGDGTRLSIL.

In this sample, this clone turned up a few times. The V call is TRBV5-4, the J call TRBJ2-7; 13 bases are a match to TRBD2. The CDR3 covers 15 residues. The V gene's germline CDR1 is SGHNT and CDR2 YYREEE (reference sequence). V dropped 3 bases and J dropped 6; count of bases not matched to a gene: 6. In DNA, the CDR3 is TGTGCCAGCAGCTACGGACTAGCGGGAGAGGGCGAGCAGTACGTC. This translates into CASSYGLAGEGEQYV.

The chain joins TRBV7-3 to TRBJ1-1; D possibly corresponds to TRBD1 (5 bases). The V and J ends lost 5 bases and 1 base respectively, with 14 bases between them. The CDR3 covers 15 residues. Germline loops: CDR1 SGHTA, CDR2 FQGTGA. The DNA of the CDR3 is TGTGCCAGCAGCAAACGTGGGGGAGGGAACACTGAAGCTTTCTTT. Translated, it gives CASSKRGGGNTEAFF.

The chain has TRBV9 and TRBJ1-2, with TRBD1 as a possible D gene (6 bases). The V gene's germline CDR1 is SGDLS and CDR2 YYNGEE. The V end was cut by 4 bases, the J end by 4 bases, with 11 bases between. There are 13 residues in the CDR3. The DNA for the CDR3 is TGTGCCAGCAGCCCACAGGGTAGCTATGGCTACACCTTC. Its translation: CASSPQGSYGYTF.

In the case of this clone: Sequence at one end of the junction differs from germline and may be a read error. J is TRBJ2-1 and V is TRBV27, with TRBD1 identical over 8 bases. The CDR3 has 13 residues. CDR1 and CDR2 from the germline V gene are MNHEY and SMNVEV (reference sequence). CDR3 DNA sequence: TGTGCCAGCAGTTTAAGGGGGACAGGCGTCACGCTCTTC. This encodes CASSLRGTGVTLF.

CDR3 in DNA: TGCGCCAGCAGCCAAGATGGCAGGGGGCGACAAGAGACCCAGTACTTC. Its translation is CASSQDGRGRQETQYF. This chain links TRBV4-3 with TRBJ2-5, with 8 bases aligning to TRBD1. Germline CDR1 and CDR2: LGHNA and YSLEER. The CDR3 is 16 residues long. Trimming cost V 0 bases and J 2 bases; bases outside gene matches: 5.

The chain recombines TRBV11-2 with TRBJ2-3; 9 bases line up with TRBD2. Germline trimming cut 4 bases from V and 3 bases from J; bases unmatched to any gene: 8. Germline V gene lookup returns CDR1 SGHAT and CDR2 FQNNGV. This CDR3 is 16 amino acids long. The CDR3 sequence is CASSSLLAGLTDTQYF. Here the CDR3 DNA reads TGTGCCAGCAGCTCCTTACTAGCGGGTTTGACAGATACGCAGTATTTT.

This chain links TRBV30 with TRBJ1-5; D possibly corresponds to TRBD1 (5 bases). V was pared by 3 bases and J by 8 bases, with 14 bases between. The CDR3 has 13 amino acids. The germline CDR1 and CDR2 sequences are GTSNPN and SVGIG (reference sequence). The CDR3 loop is CAWSSRQTEPQHF. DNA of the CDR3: TGTGCCTGGAGCAGTCGACAGACCGAGCCCCAGCATTTT.

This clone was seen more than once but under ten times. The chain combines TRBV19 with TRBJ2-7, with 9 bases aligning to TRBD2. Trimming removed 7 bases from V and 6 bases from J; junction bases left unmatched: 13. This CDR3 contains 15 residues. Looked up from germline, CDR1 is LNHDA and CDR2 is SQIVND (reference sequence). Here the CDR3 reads CASTSNLAGYSEQYF. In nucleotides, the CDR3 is TGTGCCAGTACCAGCAATCTAGCGGGATATTCCGAGCAGTACTTC.

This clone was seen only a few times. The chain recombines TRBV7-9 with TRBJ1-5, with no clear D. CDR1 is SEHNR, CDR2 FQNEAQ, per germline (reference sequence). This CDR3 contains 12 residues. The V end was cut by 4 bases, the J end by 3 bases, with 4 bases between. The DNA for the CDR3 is TGTGCCAGCAGCTCCAACAATCAGCCCCAGCATTTT. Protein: CASSSNNQPQHF.

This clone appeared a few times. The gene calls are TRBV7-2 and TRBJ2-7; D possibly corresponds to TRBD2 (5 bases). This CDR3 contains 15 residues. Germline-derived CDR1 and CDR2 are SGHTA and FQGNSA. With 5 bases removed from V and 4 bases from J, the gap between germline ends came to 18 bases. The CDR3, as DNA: TGTGCCAGCAGCCCTGCCCGGGGTCTATCATACGAGCAGTACTTC. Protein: CASSPARGLSYEQYF.

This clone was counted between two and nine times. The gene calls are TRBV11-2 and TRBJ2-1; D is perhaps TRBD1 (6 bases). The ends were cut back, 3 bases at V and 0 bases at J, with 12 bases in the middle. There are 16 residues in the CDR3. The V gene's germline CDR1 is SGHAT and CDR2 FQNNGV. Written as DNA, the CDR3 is TGTGCCAGCAGCTTGGATCTGACAGGCTCCTACAATGAGCAGTTCTTC. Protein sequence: CASSLDLTGSYNEQFF.

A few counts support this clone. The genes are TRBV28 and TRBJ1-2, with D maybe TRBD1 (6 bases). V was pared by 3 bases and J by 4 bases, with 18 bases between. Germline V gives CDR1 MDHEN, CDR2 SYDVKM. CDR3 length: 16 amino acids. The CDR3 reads CASSLAPWGGSYGYTF. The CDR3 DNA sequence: TGTGCCAGCAGTTTGGCTCCTTGGGGGGGCAGCTATGGCTACACCTTC.

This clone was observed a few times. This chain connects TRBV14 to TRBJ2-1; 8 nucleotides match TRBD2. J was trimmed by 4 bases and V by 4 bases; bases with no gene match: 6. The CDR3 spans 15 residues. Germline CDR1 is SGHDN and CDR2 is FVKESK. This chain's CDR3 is CASSPAASGYNEQFF. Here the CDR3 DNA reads TGTGCCAGCAGCCCGGCGGCTAGCGGGTACAATGAGCAGTTCTTC.

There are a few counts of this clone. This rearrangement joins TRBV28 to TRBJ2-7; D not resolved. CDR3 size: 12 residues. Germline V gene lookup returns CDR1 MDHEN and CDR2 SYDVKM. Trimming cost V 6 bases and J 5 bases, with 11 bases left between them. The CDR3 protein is CASSPDTHEQYF. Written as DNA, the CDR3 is TGTGCCAGCAGCCCTGACACCCACGAGCAGTACTTC.

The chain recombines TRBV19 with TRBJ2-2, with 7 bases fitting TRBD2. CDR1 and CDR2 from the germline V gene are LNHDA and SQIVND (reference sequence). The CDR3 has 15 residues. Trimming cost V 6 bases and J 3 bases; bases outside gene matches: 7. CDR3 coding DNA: TGTGCCAGTAGATCGGGAGGCCACGACACCGGGGAGCTGTTTTTT. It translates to CASRSGGHDTGELFF.